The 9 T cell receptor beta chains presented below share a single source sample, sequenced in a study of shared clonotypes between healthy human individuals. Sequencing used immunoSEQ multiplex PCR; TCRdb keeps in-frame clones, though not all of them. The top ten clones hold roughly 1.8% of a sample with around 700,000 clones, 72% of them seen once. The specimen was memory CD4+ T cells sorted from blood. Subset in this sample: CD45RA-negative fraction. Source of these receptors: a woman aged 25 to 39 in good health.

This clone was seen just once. The CDR3 region is CASSESAHGNQPQHF. The CDR3 DNA sequence: TGTGCCAGCAGTGAATCTGCCCATGGCAATCAGCCCCAGCATTTT. J is TRBJ1-5 and V is TRBV2; D is unclear. Germline loops: CDR1 SNHLY, CDR2 FYNNEI. CDR3 size: 15 residues. Trimming removed 2 bases at V and 2 bases at J, with 10 bases between. The whole variable domain, filled in from reference TRBV2 and TRBJ1-5, reads EPEVTQTPSHQVTQMGQEVILRCVPISNHLYFYWYRQILGQKVEFLVSFYNNEISEKSEIFDDQFSVERPDGSNFTLKIRSTKLEDSAMYFCASSESAHGNQPQHFGDGTRLSIL.

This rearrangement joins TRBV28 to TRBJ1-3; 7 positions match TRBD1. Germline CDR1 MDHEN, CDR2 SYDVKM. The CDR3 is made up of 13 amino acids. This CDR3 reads CVTTGATGNTIYF. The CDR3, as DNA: TGTGTGACAACAGGGGCGACTGGAAACACCATATATTTT.

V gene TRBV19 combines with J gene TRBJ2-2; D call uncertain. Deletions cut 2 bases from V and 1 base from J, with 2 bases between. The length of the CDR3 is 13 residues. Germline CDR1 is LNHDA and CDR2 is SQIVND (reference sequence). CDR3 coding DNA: TGTGCCAGTAGTATATGGAACACCGGGGAGCTGTTTTTT. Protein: CASSIWNTGELFF.

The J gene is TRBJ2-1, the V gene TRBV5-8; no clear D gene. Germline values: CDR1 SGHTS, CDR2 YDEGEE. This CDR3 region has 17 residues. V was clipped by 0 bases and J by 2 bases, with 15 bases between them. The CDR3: CASSLDGELGAYNEQFF. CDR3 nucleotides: TGTGCCAGCAGCTTGGACGGCGAGCTGGGCGCCTACAATGAGCAGTTCTTC.

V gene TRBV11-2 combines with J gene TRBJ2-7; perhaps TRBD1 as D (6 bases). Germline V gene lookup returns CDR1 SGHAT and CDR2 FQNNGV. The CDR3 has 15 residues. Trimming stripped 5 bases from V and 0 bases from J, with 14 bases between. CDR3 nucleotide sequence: TGTGCCAGCAGCGGCATCCGGGACAACTCCTACGAGCAGTACTTC. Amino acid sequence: CASSGIRDNSYEQYF.

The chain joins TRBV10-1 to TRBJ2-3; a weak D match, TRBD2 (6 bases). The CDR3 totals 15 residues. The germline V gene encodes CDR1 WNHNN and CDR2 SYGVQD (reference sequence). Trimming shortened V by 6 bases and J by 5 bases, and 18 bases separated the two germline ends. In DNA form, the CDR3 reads TGCGCCAGCAGGGCCGGACATAGGGGAGGAGATACGCAGTATTTT. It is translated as CASRAGHRGGDTQYF.

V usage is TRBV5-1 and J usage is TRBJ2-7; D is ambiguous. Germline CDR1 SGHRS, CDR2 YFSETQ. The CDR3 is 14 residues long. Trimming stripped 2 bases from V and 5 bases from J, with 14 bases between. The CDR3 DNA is TGCGCCAGCAGCTTACGCGCAGGTGGAAACGAGCAGTACTTC. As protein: CASSLRAGGNEQYF.

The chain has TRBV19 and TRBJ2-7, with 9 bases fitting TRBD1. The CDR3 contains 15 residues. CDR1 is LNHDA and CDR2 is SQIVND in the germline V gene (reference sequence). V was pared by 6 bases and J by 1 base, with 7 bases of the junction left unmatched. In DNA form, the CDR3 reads TGTGCCAGTAGGAACTCCGGGACAGGGTCCTACGAGCAGTACTTC. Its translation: CASRNSGTGSYEQYF.

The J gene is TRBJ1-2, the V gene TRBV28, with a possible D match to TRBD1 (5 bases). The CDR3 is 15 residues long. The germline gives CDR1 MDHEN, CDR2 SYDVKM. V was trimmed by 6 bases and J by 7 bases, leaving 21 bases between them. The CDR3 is CASSGQTGTSVGYTF. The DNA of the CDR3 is TGTGCCAGCAGCGGCCAAACCGGGACCAGTGTTGGCTACACCTTC.